This TCR beta chain stems from a study of blood T cell repertoires in COVID-19. Study background: Samples came from the United States, Italy and Spain, spanning acute and convalescent COVID-19. T cells, B-cell-depleted T cells, or PBMCs provided the cDNA or gDNA that served as material.

The assay was immunoSEQ multiplex PCR, and TCRdb's table has in-frame clones only and misses some. This table has more than 150,000 clones, around 92% appearing once. The germline CDR1 and CDR2 sequences are SQVTM and ANQGSEA. The V gene lost 5 bases and the J gene lost 0 bases, with 13 bases spanning the gap. CDR3 length equals 14 residues. The origin of this receptor is a man aged 55 to 69 with acute or convalescent COVID-19. The sequenced sample consisted of peripheral blood. V usage is TRBV29-1 and J usage is TRBJ1-2; D gene ambiguous. CDR3 DNA: TGCAGCGTTAAGACAATAATAGCTAACTATGGCTACACCTTC. Translation gives CSVKTIIANYGYTF.